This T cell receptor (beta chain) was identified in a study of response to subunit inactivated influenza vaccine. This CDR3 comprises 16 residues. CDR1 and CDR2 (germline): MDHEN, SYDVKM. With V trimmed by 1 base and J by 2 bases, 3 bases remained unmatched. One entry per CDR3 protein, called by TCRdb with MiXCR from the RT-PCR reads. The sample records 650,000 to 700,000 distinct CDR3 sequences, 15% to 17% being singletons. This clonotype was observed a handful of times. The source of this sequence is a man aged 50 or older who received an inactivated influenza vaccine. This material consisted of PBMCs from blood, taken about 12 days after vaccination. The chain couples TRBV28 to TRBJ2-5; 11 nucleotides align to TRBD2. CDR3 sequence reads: CASSLLSSGGQETQYF. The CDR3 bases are TGTGCCAGCAGTTTATTGTCTAGCGGGGGGCAAGAGACCCAGTACTTC.